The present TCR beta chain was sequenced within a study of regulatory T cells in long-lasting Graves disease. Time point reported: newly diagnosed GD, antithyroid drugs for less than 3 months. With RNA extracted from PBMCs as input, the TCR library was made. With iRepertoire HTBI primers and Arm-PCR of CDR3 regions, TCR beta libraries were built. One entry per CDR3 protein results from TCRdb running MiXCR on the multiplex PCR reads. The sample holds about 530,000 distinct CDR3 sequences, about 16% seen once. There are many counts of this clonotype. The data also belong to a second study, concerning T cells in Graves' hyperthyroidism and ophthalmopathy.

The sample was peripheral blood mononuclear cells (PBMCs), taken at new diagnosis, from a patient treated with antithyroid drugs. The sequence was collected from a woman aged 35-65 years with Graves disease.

CDR3 nucleotides: TGTGCCAGCAGTTTAGCGCCAGCGACCTACTCCAATGAGCAGTTCTTC. Translation gives CASSLAPATYSNEQFF. The chain employs TRBV12-3 or TRBV12-4 and TRBJ2-1; D gene unclear. Trimming removed 0 bases from V and 6 bases from J, with 15 bases in between. This CDR3 has 16 amino acids.